This T cell receptor (beta chain) is drawn from a study of T cell changes during pregnancy in multiple sclerosis. Profiling relied on immunoSEQ multiplex PCR, and the TCRdb table lists in-frame clones only, not all of them. The table records 89,000 or so clones, about 90% of them present only once. Germline V gene sequence: CDR1 SGHTA, CDR2 FQGNSA. The J segment lost 4 bases and the V segment lost 5 bases, leaving 8 bases of the junction unmatched. The CDR3 length is 15 residues. The TCR originated in a female donor in good health, serving as a control in a pregnancy study. Some clones in this sample may be carry-over from other donors' samples. Here the sequenced sample was PBMCs, taken in the first trimester of pregnancy. This chain connects TRBV7-2 to TRBJ2-3; 8 nucleotides match TRBD1. The CDR3 reads CASSARQGSADTQYF. The CDR3, as DNA: TGTGCCAGCAGCGCCCGACAGGGGAGCGCAGATACGCAGTATTTT.